This TCR beta chain was found in a study of cytomegalovirus exposure and HLA in healthy donors. Study-level points and caveats: Earlier findings revealed that most TCR beta V segments proved productive either about 90% or about 30% of the time. In a later analysis, DRB1 alleles had the most associated TCRs; HLA-C alleles the fewest. Association of some 18,000 TCR beta sequences with HLA alleles was found at 0.05 false discovery rate in a later analysis.

To note about this clone: Its antigen remains unknown.

A multiplex PCR was run with 60 Vbeta primers and 13 Jbeta primers. The method was immunoSEQ multiplex PCR; TCRdb's version includes in-frame clones alone and lacks a portion of them. The table lists roughly 180,000 clones, roughly 8.7% of them singletons. V was clipped by 9 bases and J by 5 bases; unmatched bases: 1. This CDR3 has 12 amino acids. Germline V gives CDR1 WNHNN, CDR2 SYGVQD (reference sequence). Sequencing was performed on PBMCs. The V call is TRBV10-1, the J call TRBJ2-3; the match to TRBD2 covers 11 bases. The sequence was collected from a woman aged 30 to 39 in good health and CMV-seropositive. CDR3 region: CARGLAGDTQYF. CDR3 DNA: TGCGCCAGAGGACTAGCGGGAGATACGCAGTATTTT.